A selection of T cell receptor beta chains follows, all from one sample in a study of CD8+ T cells in alopecia areata. Measured with immunoSEQ multiplex PCR; TCRdb has only the in-frame clones, and not every one. The data show roughly 210,000 clones, 40% to 45% seen once. Sequenced here: CD4+ T cells sorted from blood, sampled at approximately week 36, from a patient treated with tofacitinib. The receptors were sampled from a human donor with alopecia areata. Each CDR3 is given with its conserved first and last residue. The D gene is left open where the match is weak. The size of a clone is reported for some rows only, either as once, few or many, or as a class for expanded clones.

j_gene: TRBJ2-1; abundance: .; v_gene: TRBV27; d_gene: .; CDR3nt: TGTGCCAGCAGTTTCGAGCGCCTGAGCGGTGAGCAGTTCTTC; CDR3aa: CASSFERLSGEQFF
j_gene: TRBJ2-7; abundance: few; v_gene: TRBV5-1; d_gene: .; CDR3nt: TGCGCCAGCAGCTTCCGCCAGAGCGAGCAGTACTTC; CDR3aa: CASSFRQSEQYF
j_gene: TRBJ1-2; abundance: .; v_gene: TRBV15; d_gene: TRBD1; CDR3nt: TGTGCCACCAGGTCTCCCGGACAGGGAGCGATCTATGGCTACACCTTC; CDR3aa: CATRSPGQGAIYGYTF
j_gene: TRBJ1-5; abundance: once; v_gene: TRBV11-2; d_gene: .; CDR3nt: TGTGCCAGCAGCCTTGACAGACTCAATCAGCCCCAGCATTTT; CDR3aa: CASSLDRLNQPQHF
j_gene: TRBJ2-7; abundance: once; v_gene: TRBV28; d_gene: TRBD1; CDR3nt: TGTGCCAGCACCATTCGCCCCGGGACAGGGGGCACCGAGCAGTACTTC; CDR3aa: CASTIRPGTGGTEQYF
j_gene: TRBJ2-5; abundance: once; v_gene: TRBV4-1; d_gene: .; CDR3nt: TGCGCCAGCAGCCAAATCCGACTAAGCGGAAGGGGAGAGACCCAGTACTTC; CDR3aa: CASSQIRLSGRGETQYF
j_gene: TRBJ2-7; abundance: few; v_gene: TRBV4-1; d_gene: .; CDR3nt: TGCGCCAGCAGCCAAGATGTGTCCGAGCAGTACTTC; CDR3aa: CASSQDVSEQYF
j_gene: TRBJ2-2; abundance: .; v_gene: TRBV4-3; d_gene: .; CDR3nt: TGCGCCAGCAGCCAAGAGGGGACAACTAACACCGGGGAGCTGTTTTTT; CDR3aa: CASSQEGTTNTGELFF
j_gene: TRBJ2-5; abundance: few; v_gene: TRBV4-3; d_gene: .; CDR3nt: TGCGCCAGCAGCCAAGAGAGAGTGCAAGAGACCCAGTACTTC; CDR3aa: CASSQERVQETQYF
j_gene: TRBJ2-1; abundance: .; v_gene: TRBV30; d_gene: .; CDR3nt: TGTGCCTGGAACGGGGAATCCTACAATGAGCAGTTCTTC; CDR3aa: CAWNGESYNEQFF
j_gene: TRBJ2-7; abundance: few; v_gene: TRBV11-2; d_gene: .; CDR3nt: TGTGCCAGCAGCTCGGGACTCCGCTTCCGTGAGCAGTACTTC; CDR3aa: CASSSGLRFREQYF
j_gene: TRBJ2-1; abundance: .; v_gene: TRBV7-2; d_gene: TRBD1; CDR3nt: TGTGCCAGCAGCAACCGGGACAGGGGGCTGAATGAGCAGTTCTTC; CDR3aa: CASSNRDRGLNEQFF
j_gene: TRBJ2-5; abundance: .; v_gene: TRBV2; d_gene: .; CDR3nt: TGTGCCAGCACCGACGGGTACCAAGAGACCCAGTACTTC; CDR3aa: CASTDGYQETQYF
j_gene: TRBJ2-7; abundance: .; v_gene: TRBV4-3; d_gene: .; CDR3nt: TGCGCCAGCAGCCAGCGAACAGGCGGCGAGCAGTACTTC; CDR3aa: CASSQRTGGEQYF
j_gene: TRBJ1-1; abundance: few; v_gene: TRBV7-2; d_gene: .; CDR3nt: TGTGCCAGCAGCTTACTGGGGTCGAACACTGAAGCTTTCTTT; CDR3aa: CASSLLGSNTEAFF
j_gene: TRBJ2-1; abundance: many; v_gene: TRBV7-2; d_gene: TRBD2; CDR3nt: TGTGCCAGCAGTCCATTGCCCCCGGGACTAGCGGGAGTCCATGAGCAGTTCTTC; CDR3aa: CASSPLPPGLAGVHEQFF
j_gene: TRBJ1-2; abundance: .; v_gene: TRBV6-5; d_gene: TRBD1; CDR3nt: TGTGCCAGCAGGCGGACAGGGGGGAACTATGGCTACACCTTC; CDR3aa: CASRRTGGNYGYTF
j_gene: TRBJ1-4; abundance: .; v_gene: TRBV4-2; d_gene: .; CDR3nt: TGTGCCAGCAGCTCCTCAGGGTACAGGGAGGGGGAAAAACTGTTTTTT; CDR3aa: CASSSSGYREGEKLFF
j_gene: TRBJ1-1; abundance: few; v_gene: TRBV15; d_gene: TRBD1; CDR3nt: TGTGCCACCAGCAGAAAGATTCGACAGGGAGCTTTCTTT; CDR3aa: CATSRKIRQGAFF
j_gene: TRBJ2-5; abundance: .; v_gene: TRBV7-9; d_gene: .; CDR3nt: TGTGCCAGCAGCATAATAGCGGTTCAAGAGACCCAGTACTTC; CDR3aa: CASSIIAVQETQYF
j_gene: TRBJ1-5; abundance: .; v_gene: TRBV4-2; d_gene: .; CDR3nt: TGTGCCAGCAGCCAAGCCTCTCAGGGGAGGGCGCAGCCCCAGCATTTT; CDR3aa: CASSQASQGRAQPQHF
j_gene: TRBJ2-2; abundance: .; v_gene: TRBV6-5; d_gene: .; CDR3nt: TGTGCCAGCAGTCTTTACAGGACCGGGGAGCTGTTTTTT; CDR3aa: CASSLYRTGELFF
j_gene: TRBJ2-5; abundance: .; v_gene: TRBV5-1; d_gene: .; CDR3nt: TGCGCCAGCAGCTTGTTCCCAGTTGAAGGAGAGACCCAGTACTTC; CDR3aa: CASSLFPVEGETQYF
j_gene: TRBJ1-3; abundance: few; v_gene: TRBV6-1; d_gene: .; CDR3nt: TGTGCCAGCAGATCCCGTGCCGGGAACACCATATATTTT; CDR3aa: CASRSRAGNTIYF
j_gene: TRBJ2-7; abundance: .; v_gene: TRBV6-6; d_gene: .; CDR3nt: TGTGCCAGCAGCCCCGTGGCCTACGAGCAGTACTTC; CDR3aa: CASSPVAYEQYF